This entry lists 22 T cell receptor beta chains sequenced from one sample in a study of T cells in Graves' hyperthyroidism and ophthalmopathy. The CDR3 regions of TCR beta were amplified from RNA transcripts. The primer set for the first-round RT-PCR of the TCR CDR3 was HTBI. One entry per CDR3 protein results from TCRdb running MiXCR on the multiplex PCR reads. The sample includes about 740,000 distinct CDR3 sequences, roughly 15% of them seen just once. Specimen: blood. All receptors derive from a young woman with Graves' hyperthyroidism.

This clonotype was recorded a few times. The rearrangement joins TRBV20-1 to TRBJ1-6, with D possibly TRBD1 on 6 matching bases. V shed 1 base and J shed 9 bases, with 16 bases lying between them. Germline assignment: CDR1 DFQATT and CDR2 SNEGSKA (reference sequence). The CDR3 is made up of 15 amino acids. The CDR3 sequence is CSARALTGFSSPLHF. The CDR3 region has the DNA TGCAGTGCTAGAGCCTTAACAGGGTTTTCTTCACCCCTCCACTTT.

This clonotype was seen a single time. V and J are TRBV29-1 and TRBJ1-1, with TRBD1 identical over 7 bases. V shed 8 bases, J shed 2 bases, and the junction held 11 bases outside the gene matches. Germline V CDR1 and CDR2: SQVTM, ANQGSEA. The CDR3 sequence is 14 residues long. The CDR3: CSSQGSYFNTEAFF. The CDR3 bases are TGCAGCTCACAGGGGTCCTACTTTAACACTGAAGCTTTCTTT.

This clonotype has ten or more counts. The chain employs TRBV18 and TRBJ2-1; a weak D match, TRBD1 (6 bases). The germline V gene has CDR1 KGHSH and CDR2 LQKENI. The ends were cut back, 4 bases at V and 9 bases at J, with 13 bases in the middle. The CDR3 sequence is 13 residues long. The CDR3 bases are TGTGCCAGCTCACAGGGGGAGAGGGTTGAGCAGTTCTTC. This sequence encodes CASSQGERVEQFF. Using reference TRBV18 and TRBJ2-1 for the parts outside the CDR3, the full variable domain is NAGVMQNPRHLVRRRGQEARLRCSPMKGHSHVYWYRQLPEEGLKFMVYLQKENIIDESGMPKERFSAEFPKEGPSILRIQQVVRGDSAAYFCASSQGERVEQFFGPGTRLTVL.

This clonotype was counted between two and nine times. The V gene is TRBV6-5, the J gene TRBJ2-3; D is unresolved. Between the trimmed V and J ends, which lost 0 bases and 1 base, there was a span of 8 bases. The CDR3 has 15 amino acids. Germline V CDR1 and CDR2: MNHEY, SVGAGI. CDR3 DNA sequence: TGTGCCAGCAGTTACTCGGCCCCTGGCACAGATACGCAGTATTTT. This encodes CASSYSAPGTDTQYF.

The chain has TRBV20-1 and TRBJ2-3; TRBD1 might be the D (6 bases). Trimming took 1 base from V and 2 from J, leaving 19 bases between them. This CDR3 is built from 17 residues. Germline V lookup: CDR1 DFQATT, CDR2 SNEGSKA (reference sequence). The CDR3 region is CSARGSGTLGNTDTQYF. The CDR3 bases are TGCAGTGCTAGAGGGTCAGGGACACTGGGGAACACAGATACGCAGTATTTT.

The sample holds a few counts of this clonotype. V gene TRBV20-1 combines with J gene TRBJ2-3; D is unresolved. The CDR3 spans 16 residues. Trimming left V 1 base short and J 1 base short, with 15 bases between. CDR1 and CDR2 (germline): DFQATT, SNEGSKA (reference sequence). The CDR3, as DNA: TGCAGTGCTAGAGTTTCGCCGAAAACCCGCACAGATACGCAGTATTTT. The encoded protein is CSARVSPKTRTDTQYF.

Note on this clonotype: One end of the junction varies from germline; a read error may be responsible. The V gene is TRBV27, the J gene TRBJ2-3; maybe TRBD1 (6 bases). This CDR3 has 14 residues. Germline V gives CDR1 MNHEY, CDR2 SMNVEV (reference sequence). The CDR3 DNA sequence: TGTGCCGGCAGTTTATCCCCCAGGGGAGATACGCAGTATTTT. This translates into CAGSLSPRGDTQYF.

This clonotype was seen repeatedly, ten times or more. The chain carries TRBV5-1 and TRBJ2-5; 13 positions agree with TRBD2. Germline assignment: CDR1 SGHRS and CDR2 YFSETQ. The CDR3 loop spans 14 amino acids. The junction had 5 bases not matched to a gene; V was cut back by 7 bases and J by 5 bases. The CDR3 sequence: CASSGLAGEETQYF. CDR3 nucleotides: TGCGCCAGCTCAGGACTAGCGGGAGAGGAGACCCAGTACTTC. The complete variable domain, with remaining parts taken from reference TRBV5-1 and TRBJ2-5, reads KAGVTQTPRYLIKTRGQQVTLSCSPISGHRSVSWYQQTPGQGLQFLFEYFSETQRNKGNFPGRFSGRQFSNSRSEMNVSTLELGDSALYLCASSGLAGEETQYFGPGTRLLVL.

This clonotype was seen repeatedly, ten times or more. The chain links TRBV3-1 to TRBJ1-2; D call uncertain. Germline V CDR1 and CDR2: LGHDT, YNNKEL (reference sequence). This CDR3 region has 14 residues. Trimming removed 6 bases at V and 5 bases at J, with 16 bases between. The CDR3 protein is CASSDSWAKYGYTF. The CDR3 bases are TGTGCCAGCAGTGATTCATGGGCCAAGTATGGCTACACCTTC.

This clonotype was counted ten times or more. The chain combines TRBV2 with TRBJ1-1; 9 bases fit TRBD1. Unmatched junction bases numbered 3, after V lost 4 bases and J lost 3 bases. The CDR3 sequence is 14 residues long. Per the germline V gene, CDR1 is SNHLY and CDR2 is FYNNEI. The CDR3 loop reads CASSGDRAHTEAFF. CDR3 nucleotides: TGTGCCAGCAGTGGGGACAGGGCCCACACTGAAGCTTTCTTT.

In its sample, this clonotype was seen many times. The chain has TRBV20-1 and TRBJ1-1, with a tentative D call TRBD1 (6 bases). Trimming removed 5 bases at V and 1 base at J, with 17 bases between. The V gene's germline CDR1 is DFQATT and CDR2 SNEGSKA (reference sequence). The CDR3 loop spans 15 amino acids. The CDR3 region is CSALRGGPKNTEAFF. DNA of the CDR3: TGCAGTGCTCTTAGGGGGGGTCCGAAGAACACTGAAGCTTTCTTT.

V is TRBV5-6 and J is TRBJ1-3; no firm D call. The CDR3 length is 15 residues. The V gene's germline CDR1 is SGHDT and CDR2 YYEEEE. Trimming took 4 bases from V and 0 from J, leaving 11 bases between them. DNA for the CDR3: TGTGCCAGCAGCCCGCTTCGGCTCTCTGGAAACACCATATATTTT. It codes for CASSPLRLSGNTIYF.

The rearrangement links TRBV28 to TRBJ2-3, with 7 bases fitting TRBD1. J gave up 5 bases and V 5 bases, and 13 bases lay outside the gene matches. Germline CDR1 is MDHEN and CDR2 is SYDVKM. There are 16 residues in the CDR3. This CDR3 is CASSPPQGLRRDTQYF. DNA of the CDR3: TGTGCCAGCAGTCCCCCACAGGGGCTTCGGCGAGATACGCAGTATTTT.

This clonotype was observed at least ten times. J is TRBJ1-2 and V is TRBV18; TRBD1 matches 7 bases. CDR1 and CDR2 (germline): KGHSH, LQKENI. With 0 bases clipped from V and 6 bases from J, the junction kept 10 bases outside the gene matches. The CDR3 is 16 residues long. In nucleotides, the CDR3 is TGTGCCAGCTCACCACCGTCGACAGGGAGGTCGGATGGCTACACCTTC. Protein: CASSPPSTGRSDGYTF.

This clonotype was seen many times. The chain is built from TRBV20-1 and TRBJ1-5; tentatively, D is TRBD1 (5 bases). The CDR3 is 17 amino acids. Germline V gene data show CDR1 as DFQATT and CDR2 as SNEGSKA (reference sequence). V lost 1 base and J lost 3, with 19 bases in between. Here the CDR3 reads CSARGPFGKGTNQPQHF. CDR3 sequence (DNA): TGCAGTGCTAGAGGCCCTTTTGGTAAGGGGACCAATCAGCCCCAGCATTTT.

The chain uses TRBV7-9 and TRBJ2-7; no clear D gene. Deletions cut 4 bases from V and 7 bases from J, with 17 bases between. Germline lookup yields CDR1 SEHNR and CDR2 FQNEAQ (reference sequence). This CDR3 contains 14 residues. CDR3 nucleotides: TGTGCCAGCAGCTCCCGTCAGGCCTTCGGGGAGCAGTACTTC. It yields the protein CASSSRQAFGEQYF.

In this sample, this clonotype turned up a few times. V and J are TRBV6-1 and TRBJ1-6; D is ambiguous. The CDR3 has 12 amino acids. The germline gives CDR1 MNHNS, CDR2 SASEGT. V lost 6 bases to trimming and J lost 9 bases, with 9 bases between them. CDR3 in amino acids: CASRTIGSPLHF. The CDR3 coding sequence is TGTGCCAGCAGGACCATCGGTTCACCCCTCCACTTT.

This chain uses TRBV6-2 or TRBV6-3 with TRBJ2-3; no definite D call. The CDR3 covers 13 residues. Germline V lookup: CDR1 MNHEY, CDR2 SVGEGT. Trimming took 8 bases from V and 2 from J, leaving 11 bases between them. DNA for the CDR3: TGTGCCAGCTCCCGCCCGCCCACAGATACGCAGTATTTT. Translated: CASSRPPTDTQYF.

This sequence joins TRBV25-1 and TRBJ2-7; possibly TRBD2 for D (5 bases). The V gene's germline CDR1 is MGHDK and CDR2 SYGVNS. Trimming left V 7 bases short and J 8 bases short, with 18 bases between. The CDR3 totals 13 residues. CDR3 loop: CASTETRTSQQYF. The CDR3 region has the DNA TGTGCCAGCACCGAAACCAGGACTTCGCAGCAGTACTTC.

This clonotype was observed a few times. The chain couples TRBV5-7 to TRBJ2-2; 8 bases map to TRBD2. TRBV5-7 has ORF status, its function being uncertain. The V gene end was trimmed by 7 bases and the J gene end by 0 bases; junction bases not matched to a gene: 11. The CDR3 runs to 17 residues. CDR3: CASPHGRAGSNTGELFF. In DNA form, the CDR3 reads TGTGCCAGCCCCCACGGGAGGGCGGGATCGAACACCGGGGAGCTGTTTTTT.

Remarks on this clonotype: Germline and junction disagree at one end, which may indicate a read error. J is TRBJ1-1 and V is TRBV10-3; D remains ambiguous. Germline V gene sequence: CDR1 ENHRY, CDR2 SYGVKD. This CDR3 contains 14 residues. The CDR3 region has the DNA TGTGCCAGCAGTCCCAAAACTCAAGGGACTGAAGCTTTCTTT. Translation: CASSPKTQGTEAFF.

This clonotype has only a few counts. The V and J genes are TRBV28 and TRBJ2-7, with D possibly TRBD2 on 6 matching bases. This CDR3 comprises 12 residues. Per the germline V gene, CDR1 is MDHEN and CDR2 is SYDVKM. The germline V and J ends were trimmed by 6 bases and 6 bases, with 12 bases remaining between them. The CDR3 reads CASSRDWTEQYF. The CDR3 nucleotides read TGTGCCAGCAGCCGGGACTGGACCGAGCAGTACTTC.